These 2 T cell receptor beta chains were all obtained from the same sample, sequenced in a study of cytomegalovirus exposure and HLA in healthy donors. PCR used 60 Vbeta primers and 13 Jbeta primers. Some clones are missing from TCRdb's copy, which holds only in-frame ones; the method was immunoSEQ multiplex PCR. Here the sample spans about 140,000 clones, roughly 74% being singletons. The specimen sequenced was PBMCs. All receptors derive from a woman aged 18-35 years in good health and CMV-seropositive.

DNA of the CDR3: TGTGCCAGCAGTTACTCTGGACAGGGGCATAGCAATCAGCCCCAGCATTTT. Its protein product is CASSYSGQGHSNQPQHF. The chain employs TRBV6-7 and TRBJ1-5; 9 bases fit TRBD1. TRBV6-7 is reported as an ORF; its role is uncertain. Losses at the gene ends were 0 bases for V and 0 bases for J; bases not matched to a gene: 3. This CDR3 has 17 amino acids.

This clone was seen more than once but under ten times. The rearrangement joins TRBV12-5 to TRBJ1-2, with TRBD1 matching over 7 bases. V was clipped by 0 bases and J by 4 bases; unmatched bases: 11. Germline V lookup: CDR1 LGHNT, CDR2 FRNRAP. The CDR3 spans 17 residues. The CDR3 coding sequence is TGTGCTAGTGGTTTGGTACCCGGACAGGAGGTCAGCTATGGCTACACCTTC. It encodes CASGLVPGQEVSYGYTF.